The sequence of this TCR beta chain was determined in a study of siplizumab effects on memory and regulatory T cells. Study results and limitations: Treg-derived clones made up an average of about 73% of mappable alloreactive CD4+ clones with siplizumab and under 35% in controls. The study did not confirm that proliferating Tregs from siplizumab cultures were suppressive. Siplizumab produced a significant drop in alloreactive sequences attributable to unstimulated CD4+ memory cells. Naive T cells seemed more diverse than memory cells; they also seemed major alloresponse contributors.

Data came from immunoSEQ multiplex PCR; TCRdb stores just in-frame clones and leaves some out. Of more than 75,000 clones in the sample, approximately 93% are singletons; the top ten hold 6.5% to 8%. In regard to this clone: Its antigen is still unknown.

This sequence was found in a human donor in good health. Sequenced input: CD8+ T cells sorted from blood.

The chain's CDR3 is CASSGGEHTEAFF. The CDR3 DNA is TGTGCCAGCAGCGGGGGGGAGCATACTGAAGCTTTCTTT. The chain carries TRBV27 and TRBJ1-1, with D perhaps matching TRBD1 (5 bases). Germline CDR1 is MNHEY and CDR2 is SMNVEV (reference sequence). This CDR3 region has 13 residues. V lost 6 bases and J 5 bases, leaving 13 bases between the germline ends.